A selection of T cell receptor beta chains follows, all from one sample in a study of blood T cell repertoires in COVID-19. Assay: immunoSEQ multiplex PCR; the TCRdb copy retains only in-frame clones and omits some. The repertoire holds some 220,000 clones, with 70% to 90% as singletons. Specimen: PBMCs or T cells enriched from blood (not recorded which). Every receptor here comes from a woman in her thirties or forties with acute COVID-19. Each CDR3 is given with its conserved first and last residue. A D gene is named only where the DNA matches it firmly. Some rows have no size entry. The others give once, few or many, or a class for an expanded clone.

CDR3 DNA	CDR3 protein	D gene	V gene	J gene	clone size
TGTGCCAGCTCACCCGACAGCCCTCAAGTCACCTTC	CASSPDSPQVTF	-	TRBV18	TRBJ1-2	few
TGTGCCAGCTCACAGACAGATTTCTATGGCTACACCTTC	CASSQTDFYGYTF	-	TRBV18	TRBJ1-2	-
TGTGCCAGTAGTATTTACCTTCGAGTGGGACAGGGGACTGATACGCAGTATTTT	CASSIYLRVGQGTDTQYF	TRBD1	TRBV19	TRBJ2-3	-
TGTGCTAGTGGTTGGGAAATCCCCTCCAGAACAGGGGGCGGGGATCAGCCCCAGCATTTT	CASGWEIPSRTGGGDQPQHF	TRBD1	TRBV12-5	TRBJ1-5	few
TGTGCCAGCAGTTTAAAGCGGGGCACGAACACTGAAGCTTTCTTT	CASSLKRGTNTEAFF	-	TRBV27	TRBJ1-1	-
TGTGCCAGCAGCTCAACAGGTATCCAAGAGACCCAGTACTTC	CASSSTGIQETQYF	-	TRBV11-2	TRBJ2-5	-
TGCAGCGTTGAAGCCCAGCGGGGGCAACAAGAGACCCAGTACTTC	CSVEAQRGQQETQYF	TRBD2	TRBV29-1	TRBJ2-5	-
TGTGCCAGCAGCTGGGCGGGGATGGGTGGAAACACCATATATTTT	CASSWAGMGGNTIYF	-	TRBV7-2	TRBJ1-3	-
TGCGCCAGCGGAAACCGGGACTCCCCAGCGACCGGAGGCTATGGCTACACCTTC	CASGNRDSPATGGYGYTF	-	TRBV5-1	TRBJ1-2	-
TGTGCTAGTGGTCCCGGGACAGGGCAAAGGAATGAGCAGTTCTTC	CASGPGTGQRNEQFF	TRBD1	TRBV12-5	TRBJ2-1	-
TGTGCCACCAGCAGAGATAAGGGGGCCGGCTACACCTTC	CATSRDKGAGYTF	TRBD1	TRBV15	TRBJ1-2	few
TGCAGCGTTGAGAGGGCCACAGATACGCAGTATTTT	CSVERATDTQYF	-	TRBV29-1	TRBJ2-3	-
TGTGCCAGCAGCTTGGACCCCAGGGCAATGAACTCACCCCTCCACTTT	CASSLDPRAMNSPLHF	-	TRBV13	TRBJ1-6	-
TGTGCCAGTAGTATAGATTACTCTGGAAACACCATATATTTT	CASSIDYSGNTIYF	-	TRBV19	TRBJ1-3	-
TGTGCCAGTAGTGCAGTTCCTCCAGATACGCAGTATTTT	CASSAVPPDTQYF	-	TRBV19	TRBJ2-3	-
TGTGCCAGCAACCGAGACGTGACCGGGACAGGGAAAACAGATACGCAGTATTTT	CASNRDVTGTGKTDTQYF	TRBD1	TRBV7-3	TRBJ2-3	-
TGTGCCAGCCACGACAGATTCTATAATTCACCCCTCCACTTT	CASHDRFYNSPLHF	-	TRBV2	TRBJ1-6	-
TGTGCCAGCACCCGGACAAGATTCCAAGAGACCCAGTACTTC	CASTRTRFQETQYF	-	TRBV2	TRBJ2-5	-
TGTGCCATCAGTGAGTCGTGGGCGGGGGGGAAATACAATGAGCAGTTCTTC	CAISESWAGGKYNEQFF	TRBD2	TRBV10-3	TRBJ2-1	-
TGTGCCAGCAGCTTCGAAACAGGGGCAGGAGAGACCCAGTACTTC	CASSFETGAGETQYF	TRBD1	TRBV11-1	TRBJ2-5	-
TGTGCCAGCAGCCGACAGGGAGGTGGGGAGACCCAGTACTTC	CASSRQGGGETQYF	-	TRBV3-1/TRBV3-2	TRBJ2-5	-
TGTGCCAGTAGTATAGATCTTAGTAGAATGAACACTGAAGCTTTCTTT	CASSIDLSRMNTEAFF	-	TRBV19	TRBJ1-1	-
TGTGCTAGTGTCGACACAGGGGGCGGAGAGACCCAGTACTTC	CASVDTGGGETQYF	TRBD1	TRBV12-5	TRBJ2-5	once
TGCGCCAGCAGCCAACCTACAGGGAACACTGAAGCTTTCTTT	CASSQPTGNTEAFF	-	TRBV4-1	TRBJ1-1	-
TGTGCCAGCAGCCTCTCAGAGAACACTGAAGCTTTCTTT	CASSLSENTEAFF	-	TRBV7-8	TRBJ1-1	-
TGTGCCAGCAGCCGGGACATTGATCGCACTGAAGCTTTCTTT	CASSRDIDRTEAFF	-	TRBV7-6	TRBJ1-1	-
TGTGCCAGCTCACCCCCGGACAGGGGGGGAAACTATGGCTACACCTTC	CASSPPDRGGNYGYTF	TRBD1	TRBV18	TRBJ1-2	-
TGCGCCAGCAGTGTAACAGGGGGCACTGAAGCTTTCTTT	CASSVTGGTEAFF	TRBD1	TRBV10-2	TRBJ1-1	once
TGTGCCAGCAGTGAGGTGGAGGGAGGTAGCTACAATGAGCAGTTCTTC	CASSEVEGGSYNEQFF	-	TRBV6-1	TRBJ2-1	-
TGCGCCAGCAGCTTAACAGGGGGCATCAATCAGCCCCAGCATTTT	CASSLTGGINQPQHF	TRBD1	TRBV5-1	TRBJ1-5	-
TGCGCCAGCAGCTTGGGCTTGTCGACAGGAAACTATGGCTACACCTTC	CASSLGLSTGNYGYTF	-	TRBV5-1	TRBJ1-2	-
TGCGCCAGCAGCGAAACGGGACAGGGCGGTTCACCCCTCCACTTT	CASSETGQGGSPLHF	TRBD1	TRBV5-1	TRBJ1-6	-
TGTGCCAGCACCGTAGATCTAGCCAAAAACATTCAGTACTTC	CASTVDLAKNIQYF	-	TRBV5-5	TRBJ2-4	-
TGTGCCAGCAGCAGACTCCAGGGATGGGACACTGAAGCTTTCTTT	CASSRLQGWDTEAFF	-	TRBV11-2	TRBJ1-1	-
TGTGCCAGCAGTAGGACAGCAAAATACGAGCAGTACTTC	CASSRTAKYEQYF	-	TRBV2	TRBJ2-7	-
TGTGCCAGCAGCCAAGGGCGGGGACTAGCCAAAAACATTCAGTACTTC	CASSQGRGLAKNIQYF	-	TRBV3-1/TRBV3-2	TRBJ2-4	few
TGTGCCAGCAGCCGGGTCGGGGGGGCCCTGGATACGCAGTATTTT	CASSRVGGALDTQYF	TRBD2	TRBV3-1/TRBV3-2	TRBJ2-3	-
TGCGCCAGCAGCCCCCATGAAATAGCGGGGGGGGCAGATACGCAGTATTTT	CASSPHEIAGGADTQYF	TRBD2	TRBV4-3	TRBJ2-3	-
TGTGCCATCAGTGAGAGGAGGGCGGACACTGAAGCTTTCTTT	CAISERRADTEAFF	-	TRBV10-3	TRBJ1-1	-
TGTGCCAGCAGCCAGAGCGACAGGGGGCGATTCCGGGAGACCCAGTACTTC	CASSQSDRGRFRETQYF	TRBD1	TRBV7-9	TRBJ2-5	-
TGTGCCAGTAGAAATGACAGGCCCGCGGCGAATCAGCCCCAGCATTTT	CASRNDRPAANQPQHF	-	TRBV19	TRBJ1-5	-
TGCGCCAGCAGCTTGAGGACAGGGTCTTCCTCTGGGGCCAACGTCCTGACTTTC	CASSLRTGSSSGANVLTF	TRBD1	TRBV5-1	TRBJ2-6	-
TGTGCCAGCAGCCAAGGCGGGGGGGCCAGGGAGCAGTTCTTC	CASSQGGGAREQFF	TRBD2	TRBV14	TRBJ2-1	-
TGTGCCATCAGTGCGGGGAGGGGTGGTCTTAATTCACCCCTCCACTTT	CAISAGRGGLNSPLHF	-	TRBV10-3	TRBJ1-6	-
TGTGCCAGCAGTCTCCGGGACAGACCGAACACTGAAGCTTTCTTT	CASSLRDRPNTEAFF	TRBD1	TRBV6-5	TRBJ1-1	once
TGTGCCTGGAGGGGGGGTAGTAACTATGGCTACACCTTC	CAWRGGSNYGYTF	-	TRBV30	TRBJ1-2	-
TGCGCCAGCAGCTTGGGTCACCGGGACAAGAACACCGGGGAGCTGTTTTTT	CASSLGHRDKNTGELFF	-	TRBV5-1	TRBJ2-2	many
TGTGCCAGCAGGCAACAGGGGACGAACACCGGGGAGCTGTTTTTT	CASRQQGTNTGELFF	TRBD1	TRBV7-2	TRBJ2-2	-
TGTGCCAGCTCCCGTGGGGGCGCTAGCGGGACAGATACGCAGTATTTT	CASSRGGASGTDTQYF	TRBD2	TRBV2	TRBJ2-3	-
TGTGCCAGCTCACTCCTACAGGGGGAAGGTGGAAACACCATATATTTT	CASSLLQGEGGNTIYF	TRBD1	TRBV18	TRBJ1-3	-
TGTGCCAGCAGCTCTACCCATGATCAGCCCCAGCATTTT	CASSSTHDQPQHF	-	TRBV6-5	TRBJ1-5	-
TGTGCCAGCAGTGAAGCTCGGGGGAGCAACACTGAAGCTTTCTTT	CASSEARGSNTEAFF	-	TRBV25-1	TRBJ1-1	-
TGTGCCACCAGTGATCCACATGGACAGGGCTATGGCTACACCTTC	CATSDPHGQGYGYTF	TRBD1	TRBV24-1	TRBJ1-2	-
TGTGCCAGCAGCTTAACGAGGGCGGGGGATACGCAGTATTTT	CASSLTRAGDTQYF	-	TRBV7-3	TRBJ2-3	-
TGCGCCAGCAGCTTGAACGCCAGGGCTAGCACTGAAGCTTTCTTT	CASSLNARASTEAFF	-	TRBV5-1	TRBJ1-1	-
TGCGCCAGCAGTGATGACAGTTCCTACAATGAGCAGTTCTTC	CASSDDSSYNEQFF	-	TRBV10-1	TRBJ2-1	-
TGTGCCAGCAGTTTATCGGCGGGACCTATTATCGGCTACACCTTC	CASSLSAGPIIGYTF	-	TRBV27	TRBJ1-2	-
TGCAGCGTTGGGGGCGGTAGCTCCTACGAGCAGTACTTC	CSVGGGSSYEQYF	-	TRBV29-1	TRBJ2-7	-
TGTGCCAGCAGTGCACAGGGTTATGGGAATCAGCCCCAGCATTTT	CASSAQGYGNQPQHF	-	TRBV27	TRBJ1-5	-
TGCGCCAGCAGCCCCGGGAGTTTAGGTGAAAAACTGTTTTTT	CASSPGSLGEKLFF	-	TRBV5-1	TRBJ1-4	-